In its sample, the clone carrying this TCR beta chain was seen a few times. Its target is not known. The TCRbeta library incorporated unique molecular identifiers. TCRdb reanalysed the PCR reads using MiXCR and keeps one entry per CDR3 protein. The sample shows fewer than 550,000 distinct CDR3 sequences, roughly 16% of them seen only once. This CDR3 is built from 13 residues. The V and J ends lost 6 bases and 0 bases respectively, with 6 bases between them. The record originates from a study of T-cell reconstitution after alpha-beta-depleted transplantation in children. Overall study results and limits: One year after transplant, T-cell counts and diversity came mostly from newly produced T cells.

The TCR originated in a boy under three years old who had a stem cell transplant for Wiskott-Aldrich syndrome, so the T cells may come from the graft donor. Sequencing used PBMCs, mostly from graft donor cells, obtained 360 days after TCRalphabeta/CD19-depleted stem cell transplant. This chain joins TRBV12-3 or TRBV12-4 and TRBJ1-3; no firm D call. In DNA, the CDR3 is TGTGCCAGCAGGCCATCCTCTGGAAACACCATATATTTT. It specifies CASRPSSGNTIYF.